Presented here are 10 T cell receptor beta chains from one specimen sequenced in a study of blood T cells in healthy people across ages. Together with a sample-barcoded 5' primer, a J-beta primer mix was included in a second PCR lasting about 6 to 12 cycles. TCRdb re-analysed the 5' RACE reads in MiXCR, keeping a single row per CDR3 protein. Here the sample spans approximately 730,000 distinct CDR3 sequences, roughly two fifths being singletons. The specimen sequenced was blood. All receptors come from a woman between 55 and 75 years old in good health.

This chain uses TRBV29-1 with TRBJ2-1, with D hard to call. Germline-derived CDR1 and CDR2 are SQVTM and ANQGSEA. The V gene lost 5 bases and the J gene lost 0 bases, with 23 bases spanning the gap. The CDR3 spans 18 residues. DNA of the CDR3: TGCAGCGTTCCACGTTCGCGCTCCATACTGGACTCCTACAATGAGCAGTTCTTC. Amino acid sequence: CSVPRSRSILDSYNEQFF.

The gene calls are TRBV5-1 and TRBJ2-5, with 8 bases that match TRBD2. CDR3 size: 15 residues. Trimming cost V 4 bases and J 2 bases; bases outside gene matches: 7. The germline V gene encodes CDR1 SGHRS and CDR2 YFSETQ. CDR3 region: CASSMTGTSQETQYF. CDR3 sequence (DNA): TGCGCCAGCAGCATGACCGGGACTAGTCAAGAGACCCAGTACTTC.

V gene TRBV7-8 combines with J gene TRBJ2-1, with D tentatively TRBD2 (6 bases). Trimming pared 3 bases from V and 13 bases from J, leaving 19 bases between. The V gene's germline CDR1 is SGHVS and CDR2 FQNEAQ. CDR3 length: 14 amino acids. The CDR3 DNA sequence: TGTGCCAGCAGCTTGGGCCCCACTGGCGGGACCCAGTTCTTC. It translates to CASSLGPTGGTQFF.

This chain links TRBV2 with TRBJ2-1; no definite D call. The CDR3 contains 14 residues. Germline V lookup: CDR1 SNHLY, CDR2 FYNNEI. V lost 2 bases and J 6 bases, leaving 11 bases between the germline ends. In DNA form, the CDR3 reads TGTGCCAGCAGTGAAATGAGGTCCGGCAATGAGCAGTTCTTC. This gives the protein CASSEMRSGNEQFF. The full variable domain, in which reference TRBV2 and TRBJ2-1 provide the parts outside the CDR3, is EPEVTQTPSHQVTQMGQEVILRCVPISNHLYFYWYRQILGQKVEFLVSFYNNEISEKSEIFDDQFSVERPDGSNFTLKIRSTKLEDSAMYFCASSEMRSGNEQFFGPGTRLTVL.

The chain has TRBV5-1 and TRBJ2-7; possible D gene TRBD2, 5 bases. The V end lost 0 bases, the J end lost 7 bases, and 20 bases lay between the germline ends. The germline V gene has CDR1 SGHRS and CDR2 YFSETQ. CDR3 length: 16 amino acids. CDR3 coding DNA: TGCGCCAGCAGCTTGGGGGCCAACGGGGTGATAGATGAGCAGTACTTC. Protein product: CASSLGANGVIDEQYF.

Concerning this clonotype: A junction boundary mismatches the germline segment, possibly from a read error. CDR3 sequence: CSARDRTGGSFTPNSGANVPTF. Here the CDR3 DNA reads TGCAGTGCTAGAGACCGGACAGGGGGCTCCTTTACCCCTAACTCTGGGGCCAACGTCCCGACTTTC. The chain employs TRBV20-1 and TRBJ2-6; 11 bases fit TRBD1. From germline, CDR1 is DFQATT and CDR2 SNEGSKA (reference sequence). The length of the CDR3 is 22 residues.

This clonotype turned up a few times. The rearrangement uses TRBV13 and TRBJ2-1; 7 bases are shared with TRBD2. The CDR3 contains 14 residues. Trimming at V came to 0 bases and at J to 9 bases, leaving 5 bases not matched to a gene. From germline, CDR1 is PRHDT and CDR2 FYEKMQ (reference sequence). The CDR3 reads CASSLGPGRGEQFF. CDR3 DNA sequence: TGTGCCAGCAGCTTAGGCCCGGGGAGGGGTGAGCAGTTCTTC.

This CDR3 is CASSTQITSYGYTF. The CDR3 bases are TGTGCCAGCAGCACACAGATCACATCCTATGGCTACACCTTC. This chain uses TRBV2 with TRBJ1-2, with no clear D. The germline V and J ends were trimmed by 6 bases and 4 bases, with 15 bases remaining between them. Germline CDR1 and CDR2: SNHLY and FYNNEI. The CDR3 is 14 residues long.

The CDR3 DNA sequence: TGTGCCAGCAGTCCCCTCCTCTCTGGGGCCAACGTCCTGACTTTC. Encoded protein: CASSPLLSGANVLTF. This chain links TRBV27 with TRBJ2-6; D not certain. V lost 5 bases to trimming and J lost 0 bases, with 8 bases between them. The germline CDR1 and CDR2 sequences are MNHEY and SMNVEV (reference sequence). This CDR3 is 15 amino acids long. Together with reference TRBV27 and TRBJ2-6, the CDR3 gives the full variable domain: EAQVTQNPRYLITVTGKKLTVTCSQNMNHEYMSWYRQDPGLGLRQIYYSMNVEVTDKGDVPEGYKVSRKEKRNFPLILESPSPNQTSLYFCASSPLLSGANVLTFGAGSRLTVL.

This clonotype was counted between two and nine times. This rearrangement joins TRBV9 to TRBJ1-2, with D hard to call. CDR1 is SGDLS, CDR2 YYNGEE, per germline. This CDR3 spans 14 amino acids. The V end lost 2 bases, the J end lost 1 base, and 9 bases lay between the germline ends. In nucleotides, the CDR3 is TGTGCCAGCAGCGTGGAACAGCTTAACTATGGCTACACCTTC. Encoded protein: CASSVEQLNYGYTF.